This entry concerns a single TCR beta chain. Its recognized antigen is unknown. The input lacks base qualities; no much larger clone sits a single base away. This entry belongs to a study of shared clonotypes between healthy human individuals (dated by TCRdb to 2018 to 2021). Broadly, across the study: The cohort included a few men and two women between 18 and 49 years of age. Per donor, three plates each were used for CD4 naive and CD4 memory, two for CD8 naive, and one for CD8 memory. To estimate repertoire size and how much clonotype sharing occurs between individuals, the study deeply sequenced the blood TCR repertoires of roughly 5 healthy adults. Different laboratories and diverse techniques were used to prepare libraries and sequence TCR repertoires, to increase sequencing depth and limit assay-specific biases. Each donor's leukapheresis produced roughly between roughly 0.94 and 9.5 billion PBMCs.

The donors were healthy, HIV-negative adults who had no recently reported acute infections or vaccinations. Every donor was a Caucasian adult residing in Nashville, Tennessee, USA. Magnetic negative selection was used to enrich CD4+ T cells, after which naive cells were positively selected on CD45RA and the negative fraction became the memory subset. Blood was obtained by leukapheresis, after which PBMCs were separated by Ficoll-Histopaque density gradient centrifugation and cryopreserved in liquid nitrogen vapor phase. Analytical flow cytometry was used to check the purity and quantity of each magnetically sorted T cell population. Genomic DNA was isolated from each sorted fraction and quantified by UV absorbance on a Nanodrop 2000c. The CDR3 measures 13 amino acids from cysteine to phenylalanine. The DNA shown is the 39-base CDR3, in frame from base 1. For CDR1 and CDR2, the germline V gene (reference sequence) lists MNHNY and SVGAGI. V sheds 7 bases and J sheds 7 bases, leaving 14 bases between their ends.

Overall study outcomes, separate from this receptor: Only blood was sampled, and tissue TCR repertoires likely differ from those in blood. Incomplete sequencing was indicated by rarefaction of sorted-subset datasets, despite the large sequencing depth. Naive subsets generally had larger estimated clonotype richness than memory subsets. Higher generation probabilities were observed for clonotypes shared by all four sorted-subset donors than for non-shared clonotypes. Across several donors, approximately 5% of naive CD4, approximately 3.6% of naive CD8, around 2.1% of memory CD4, and approximately 0.4% of memory CD8 clonotypes were shared. Because the study included a small number of donors, the genetic and exposure-history diversity represented was limited. Pairwise subsampling led to the expectation that sequencing depth would affect the degree of clonotype sharing among donors.

TCR CDR3 regions were amplified from genomic DNA by multiplex PCR using the deep immunoSEQ assay. Genomic DNA extracted from each cell subset was distributed evenly over all wells of several immunoSEQ 96-well plates, and each plate served as one replicate. For sorted subsets, approximately 190 ng genomic DNA, equal to tens of thousands of T cell genomes, was loaded into each replicate PCR. Purified libraries were quantified with a Qubit 3.0 fluorometer, sized on a Bioanalyzer 2100, and re-quantified with the KAPA Library Quantification kit. Every immunoSEQ 96-well plate was sequenced on a dedicated single-read 150-cycle Illumina NextSeq 550 flow cell. On the study's bioinformatics: Because only junctional sequences without quality scores were contained in the immunoSEQ output, filtering matching that applied to full-length reads could not be performed. Sequences were annotated with PyIR, a Python wrapper for IgBLAST v1.9, using IMGT germline references to assign V/J genes and CDR3. Reads were filtered out if the reads had weak V/J assignments (E-value above 1e-6), no CDR3, stop codons, out-of-frame junctions, or ambiguous translated residues. A V3J clonotype was defined by an identical inferred V gene, J gene, and CDR3 amino acid sequence. Percentage overlap between repertoires was calculated by dividing the number of shared unique clonotypes by the size of the smaller repertoire. Richness of each repertoire was evaluated using RTK rarefaction, the Chao1 estimator, and Recon v2.1 estimates of unobserved clonotypes. OLGA was used to compute generation probabilities for all TCRbeta clonotypes that the gDNA method yielded from four donors. TCRdb limited this immuneACCESS table to in-frame rearrangements with V and J called. A share of clones is missing; checked studies link under half to unresolved V genes, and the rest is unexplained. The D gene and trimming were derived from the DNA, and the V and J assignments and clone size from that table. For this sample the table gives approximately 2.3 million clones, of which 90% to 95% were detected only once. Under 0.45% of the sample is in the top ten clones.

This clonotype was obtained from a man younger than 35 in good health. Some clones in this sample may be carry-over from other donors' samples. The rearrangement combines TRBV6-6 with TRBJ2-1; too little of a D gene remains to name it. Sample: naive CD4+ T cells from PBMCs. What the cell subset or site label conveys for this sample: CD45RA+ positively selected. The DNA sequence is as follows: TGTGCCAGCACCCTCCAGGAAAGGAATGAGCAGTTCTTC. Its coded protein is CASTLQERNEQFF.